This T cell receptor beta chain was retrieved from a study of T cell responses to AZD1222 COVID-19 vaccine. Generated by immunoSEQ multiplex PCR, the TCRdb table keeps only in-frame clones and is missing some. The sample records more than 90,000 clones, over 75% being singletons. For this clone: Its antigen is still unknown.

Study observations and caveats: Baseline serology detected seropositivity in only a handful of AZD1222 recipients. Vaccine-related CD4 TCRs covered spike, predominating at 160-218 and 743-854.

Germline CDR1 is WNHNN and CDR2 is SYGVQD (reference sequence). CDR3 length equals 14 residues. V lost 6 bases and J 8 bases, leaving 17 bases between the germline ends. The receptor was isolated from an adult who received the AZD1222 COVID-19 vaccine. V is TRBV10-1 and J is TRBJ2-1; maybe TRBD2 (6 bases). Sample: peripheral blood, taken 28 days after the second AZD1222 dose. The CDR3: CASRRGGNSDEQFF. As DNA, the CDR3 is TGCGCCAGCAGGAGGGGCGGGAATTCGGATGAGCAGTTCTTC.